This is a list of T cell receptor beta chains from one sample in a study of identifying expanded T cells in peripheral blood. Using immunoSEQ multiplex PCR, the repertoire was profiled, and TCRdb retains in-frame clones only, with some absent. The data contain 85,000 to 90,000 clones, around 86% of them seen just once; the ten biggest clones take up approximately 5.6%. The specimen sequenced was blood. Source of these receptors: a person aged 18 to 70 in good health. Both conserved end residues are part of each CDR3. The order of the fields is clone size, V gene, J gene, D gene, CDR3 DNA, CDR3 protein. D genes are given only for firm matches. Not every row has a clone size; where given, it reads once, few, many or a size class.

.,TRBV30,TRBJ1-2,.,TGTGCCTGGAGTCCTCCCGGGTTTGGGCCTGACTATGGCTACACCTTC,CAWSPPGFGPDYGYTF
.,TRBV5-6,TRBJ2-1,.,TGTGCCAGCAGCTTGGGACTTTTTCGTGGCAATGAGCAGTTCTTC,CASSLGLFRGNEQFF
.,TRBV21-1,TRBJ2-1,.,TGTGCCAGCAGCATCACGTCAGGTGGCTGTGGCAATGAGCAGTTCTTC,CASSITSGGCGNEQFF
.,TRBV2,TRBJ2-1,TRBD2,TGTGCCAGCAGTTACTCCTCGGGACTAGCAAACGAGCAGTTCTTC,CASSYSSGLANEQFF
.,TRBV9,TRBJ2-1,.,TGTGCCAGCAGCACCCGGTCGGTGGGTCTCAATGAGCAGTTCTTC,CASSTRSVGLNEQFF
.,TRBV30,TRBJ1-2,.,TGTGCCTGGAGACTTTCACTCGATTACTATGGCTACACCTTC,CAWRLSLDYYGYTF
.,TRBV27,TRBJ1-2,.,TGTGCCAGCAGTTTTCTCCCGGCAACAGGGAATGGCTACACCTTC,CASSFLPATGNGYTF
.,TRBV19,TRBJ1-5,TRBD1,TGTGCCAGTAGCTGGGACAGGCGCCAGCCCCAGCATTTT,CASSWDRRQPQHF
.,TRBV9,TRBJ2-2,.,TGTGCCAGCAGCGTACCTCGTACCCTCATGAACACCGGGGAGCTGTTTTTT,CASSVPRTLMNTGELFF
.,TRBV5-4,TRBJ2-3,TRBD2,TGTGCCAGCACCACTAGCGGGGGGTCTAGCACAGATACGCAGTATTTT,CASTTSGGSSTDTQYF
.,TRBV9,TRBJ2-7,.,TGTGCCAGCAGCCCATCCGGGGGAGGACTTGGGGAGCAGTACTTC,CASSPSGGGLGEQYF
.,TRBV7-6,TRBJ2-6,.,TGTGCCAGCAGCTTGAACAGTCTAATCTCTGGGGCCAACGTCCTGACTTTC,CASSLNSLISGANVLTF
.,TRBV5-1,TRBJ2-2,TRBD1,TGCGCCAGCAGCCTTAGGCCACAGGGGTTCGGGGAGCTGTTTTTT,CASSLRPQGFGELFF
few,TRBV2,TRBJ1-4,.,TGTGCCAGCAGGGGGGCCAGGCTTTCGCGTAATGAAAAACTGTTTTTT,CASRGARLSRNEKLFF
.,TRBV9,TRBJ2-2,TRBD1,TGTGCCAGCAGTACATCCCGGGACAGGGTGAACACCGGGGAGCTGTTTTTT,CASSTSRDRVNTGELFF
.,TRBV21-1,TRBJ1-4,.,TGTGCCAGCATCCTAAAAGGCTCGGAGGATGAAAAACTGTTTTTT,CASILKGSEDEKLFF
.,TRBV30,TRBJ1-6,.,TGTGCCTGGATCTGGCGGGGCTCACCCCTCCACTTT,CAWIWRGSPLHF
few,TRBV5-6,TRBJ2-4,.,TGTGCCAGCAGCTTAGGTCTATGGACAGACGCCAAAAACATTCAGTACTTC,CASSLGLWTDAKNIQYF
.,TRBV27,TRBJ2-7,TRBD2,TGTGCCAGCAGTGACCAGCGGGGGACCTCCTACGAGCAGTACTTC,CASSDQRGTSYEQYF
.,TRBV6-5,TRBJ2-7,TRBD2,TGTGCCAGCATGGAGCGGGGGGCACAGCAGTACTTC,CASMERGAQQYF
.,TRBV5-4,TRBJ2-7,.,TGTGCCAGCAGCTCCCCCGGGGGAAGCTCCTACGAGCAGTACTTC,CASSSPGGSSYEQYF
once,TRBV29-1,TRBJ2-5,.,TGCAGCGTTGTCCCTAATCGTGGAGAGACCCAGTACTTC,CSVVPNRGETQYF
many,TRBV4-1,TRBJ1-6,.,TGCGCCAGCAGCCAAGGTTTCTGGCCCCTCCACTTT,CASSQGFWPLHF
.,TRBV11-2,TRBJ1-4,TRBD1,TGTGCCAGCAGCCGCATGACAGGGAAGGATAATGAAAAACTGTTTTTT,CASSRMTGKDNEKLFF
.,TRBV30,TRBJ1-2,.,TGTGCCTGGAGCATGGCCGGAACCCGGGGTAGGGGCTACACCTTC,CAWSMAGTRGRGYTF
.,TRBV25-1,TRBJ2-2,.,TGTGCCAGCAGTCGGCAGGGCACCGGGGAGCTGTTTTTT,CASSRQGTGELFF
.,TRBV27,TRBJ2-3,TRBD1,TGTGCCAGCGGTAGGACAGGGTTGGTTTCAGATACGCAGTATTTT,CASGRTGLVSDTQYF
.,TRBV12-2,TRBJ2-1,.,TGTGCAAGTCGCTTAGGTCATCACGGGACTAACTCCTACAATGAGCAGTTCTTC,CASRLGHHGTNSYNEQFF